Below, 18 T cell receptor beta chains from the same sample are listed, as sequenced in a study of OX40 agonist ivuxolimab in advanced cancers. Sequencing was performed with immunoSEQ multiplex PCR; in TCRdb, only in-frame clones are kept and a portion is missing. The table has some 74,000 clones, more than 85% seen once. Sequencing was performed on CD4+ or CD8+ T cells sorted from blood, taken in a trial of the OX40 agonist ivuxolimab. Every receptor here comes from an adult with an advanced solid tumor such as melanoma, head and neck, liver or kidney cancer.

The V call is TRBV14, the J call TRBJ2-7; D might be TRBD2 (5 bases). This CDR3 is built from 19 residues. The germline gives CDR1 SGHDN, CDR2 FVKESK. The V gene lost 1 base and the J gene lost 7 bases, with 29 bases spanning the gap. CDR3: CASSQVALGGMSLRGEQYF. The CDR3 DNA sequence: TGTGCCAGCAGCCAAGTAGCGCTCGGCGGAATGTCTTTACGAGGGGAGCAGTACTTC.

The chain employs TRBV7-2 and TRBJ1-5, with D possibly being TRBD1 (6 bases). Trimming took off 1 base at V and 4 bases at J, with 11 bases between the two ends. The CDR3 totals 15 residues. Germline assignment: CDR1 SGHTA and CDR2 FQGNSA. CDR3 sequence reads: CASSLEAGTNQPQHF. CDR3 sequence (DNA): TGTGCCAGCAGCTTAGAGGCGGGGACAAATCAGCCCCAGCATTTT. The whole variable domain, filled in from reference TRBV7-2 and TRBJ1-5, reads GAGVSQSPSNKVTEKGKDVELRCDPISGHTALYWYRQSLGQGLEFLIYFQGNSAPDKSGLPSDRFSAERTGGSVSTLTIQRTQQEDSAVYLCASSLEAGTNQPQHFGDGTRLSIL.

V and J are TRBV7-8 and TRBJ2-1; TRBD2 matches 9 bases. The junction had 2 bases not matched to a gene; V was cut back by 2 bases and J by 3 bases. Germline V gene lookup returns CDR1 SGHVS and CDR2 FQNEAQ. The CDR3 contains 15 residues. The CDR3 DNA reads TGTGCCAGCAGCTTACTAGCGGGAAGCTACAATGAGCAGTTCTTC. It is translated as CASSLLAGSYNEQFF.

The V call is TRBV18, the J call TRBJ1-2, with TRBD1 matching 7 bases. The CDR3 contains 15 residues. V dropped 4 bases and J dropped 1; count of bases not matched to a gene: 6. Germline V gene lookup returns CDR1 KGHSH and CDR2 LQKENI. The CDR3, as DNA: TGTGCCAGCTCACAGGAGGGGGCGGTTAACTATGGCTACACCTTC. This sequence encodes CASSQEGAVNYGYTF.

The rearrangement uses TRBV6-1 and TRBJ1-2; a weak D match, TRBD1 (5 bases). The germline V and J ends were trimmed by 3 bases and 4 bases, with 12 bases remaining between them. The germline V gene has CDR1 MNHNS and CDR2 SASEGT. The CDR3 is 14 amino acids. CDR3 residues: CASSEGRLAYGYTF. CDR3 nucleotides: TGTGCCAGCAGTGAGGGACGGCTGGCCTATGGCTACACCTTC.

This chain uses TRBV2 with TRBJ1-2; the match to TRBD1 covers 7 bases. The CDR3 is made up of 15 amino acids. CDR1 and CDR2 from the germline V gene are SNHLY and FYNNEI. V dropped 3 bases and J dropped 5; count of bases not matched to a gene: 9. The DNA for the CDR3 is TGTGCCAGCAGTGAGGTGGGGGGACAGAAGTATGGCTACACCTTC. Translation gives CASSEVGGQKYGYTF.

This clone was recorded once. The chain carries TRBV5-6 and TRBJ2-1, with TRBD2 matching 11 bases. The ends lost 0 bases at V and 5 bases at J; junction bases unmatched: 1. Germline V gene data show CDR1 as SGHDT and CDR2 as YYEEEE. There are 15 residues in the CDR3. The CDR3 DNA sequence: TGTGCCAGCAGCTTGGGGACTAGCGGGCACAATGAGCAGTTCTTC. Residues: CASSLGTSGHNEQFF.

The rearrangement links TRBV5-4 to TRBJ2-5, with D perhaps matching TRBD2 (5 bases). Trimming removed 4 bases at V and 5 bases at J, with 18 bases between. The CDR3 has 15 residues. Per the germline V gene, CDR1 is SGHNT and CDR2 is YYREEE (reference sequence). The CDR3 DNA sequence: TGTGCCAGCAGCCCGGGCGGGTCGGTGGGGGAGACCCAGTACTTC. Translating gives CASSPGGSVGETQYF.

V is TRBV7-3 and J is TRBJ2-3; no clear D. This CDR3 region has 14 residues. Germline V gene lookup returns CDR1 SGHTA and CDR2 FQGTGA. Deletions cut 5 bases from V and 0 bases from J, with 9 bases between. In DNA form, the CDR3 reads TGTGCCAGCAGCCGGTACTCTAGCACAGATACGCAGTATTTT. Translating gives CASSRYSSTDTQYF.

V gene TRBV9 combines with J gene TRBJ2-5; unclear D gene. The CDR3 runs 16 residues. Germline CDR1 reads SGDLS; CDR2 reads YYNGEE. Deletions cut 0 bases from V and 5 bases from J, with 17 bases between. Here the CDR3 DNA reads TGTGCCAGCAGCGTAGGTCTATTGAGGCGCGAGGAGACCCAGTACTTC. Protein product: CASSVGLLRREETQYF.

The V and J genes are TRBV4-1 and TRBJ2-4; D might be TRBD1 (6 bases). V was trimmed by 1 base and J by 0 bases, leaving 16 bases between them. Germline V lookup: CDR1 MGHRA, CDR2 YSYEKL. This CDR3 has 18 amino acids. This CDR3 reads CASSQGSQGNIAKNIQYF. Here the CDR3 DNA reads TGCGCCAGCAGCCAAGGCTCACAGGGTAACATAGCCAAAAACATTCAGTACTTC.

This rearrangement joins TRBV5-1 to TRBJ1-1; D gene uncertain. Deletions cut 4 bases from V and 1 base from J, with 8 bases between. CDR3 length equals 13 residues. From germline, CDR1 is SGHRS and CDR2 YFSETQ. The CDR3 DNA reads TGCGCCAGCAGCCCGAGAGGGAACACTGAAGCTTTCTTT. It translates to CASSPRGNTEAFF.

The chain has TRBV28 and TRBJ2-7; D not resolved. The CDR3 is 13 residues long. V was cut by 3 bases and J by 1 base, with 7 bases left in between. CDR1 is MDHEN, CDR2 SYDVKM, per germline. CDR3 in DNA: TGTGCCAGCAGTTTCCGGTATTCCTACGAGCAGTACTTC. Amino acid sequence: CASSFRYSYEQYF.

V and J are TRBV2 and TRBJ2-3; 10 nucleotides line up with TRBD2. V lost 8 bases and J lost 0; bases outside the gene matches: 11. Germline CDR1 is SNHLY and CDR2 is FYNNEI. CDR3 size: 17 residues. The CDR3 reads CASSRRLTSGSTDTQYF. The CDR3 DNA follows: TGTGCCAGCTCCAGACGGCTGACTAGCGGGAGCACAGATACGCAGTATTTT.

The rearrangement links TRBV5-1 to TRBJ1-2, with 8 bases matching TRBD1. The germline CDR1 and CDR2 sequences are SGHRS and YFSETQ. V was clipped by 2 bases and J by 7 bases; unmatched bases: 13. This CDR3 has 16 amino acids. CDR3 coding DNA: TGCGCCAGCAGCTTTAGGCAGGGGGCACGCCAAGGTGGCTACACCTTC. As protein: CASSFRQGARQGGYTF.

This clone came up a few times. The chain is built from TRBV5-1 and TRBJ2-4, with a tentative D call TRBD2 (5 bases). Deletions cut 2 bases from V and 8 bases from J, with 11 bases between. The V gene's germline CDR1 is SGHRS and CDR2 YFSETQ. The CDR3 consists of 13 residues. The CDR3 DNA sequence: TGCGCCAGCAGCTTTGAGGAGGAGGACATTCAGTACTTC. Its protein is CASSFEEEDIQYF.

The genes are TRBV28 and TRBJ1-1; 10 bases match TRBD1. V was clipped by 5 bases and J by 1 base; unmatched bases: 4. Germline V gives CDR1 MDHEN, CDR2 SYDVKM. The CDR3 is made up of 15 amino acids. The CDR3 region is CASSLRDRGNTEAFF. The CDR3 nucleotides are TGTGCCAGCAGTCTCCGGGACAGGGGGAACACTGAAGCTTTCTTT.

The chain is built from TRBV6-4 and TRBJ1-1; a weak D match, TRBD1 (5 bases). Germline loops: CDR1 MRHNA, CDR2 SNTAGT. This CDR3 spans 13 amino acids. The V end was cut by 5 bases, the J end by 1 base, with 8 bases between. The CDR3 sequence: CASSQQGNTEAFF. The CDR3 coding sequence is TGTGCCAGCAGTCAGCAGGGGAACACTGAAGCTTTCTTT.